Each of the 24 T cell receptor beta chains below was sequenced from the same sample in a study of blood T cells in healthy people across ages. PCR was performed a second time for about 7 to 11 cycles using a sample-barcoded 5' primer and a J-beta primer mix. MiXCR, applied by TCRdb to the 5' RACE reads, yields one record per CDR3 protein. The sample carries 500,000 to 650,000 distinct CDR3 sequences, about 29% recorded once. The same specimen was also included in a second study, on T cells of mothers and their children.

The sample comprised blood. The receptors shown here come from a boy aged 2-15 years in good health.

This clonotype was counted a few times. V gene TRBV7-8 combines with J gene TRBJ2-2; D perhaps matches TRBD2 (5 bases). Germline-derived CDR1 and CDR2 are SGHVS and FQNEAQ. This CDR3 is 17 amino acids long. V lost 3 bases and J lost 0, with 14 bases in between. CDR3 sequence: CASSFRRAGANTGELFF. The DNA of the CDR3 is TGTGCCAGCAGCTTTCGGCGGGCGGGCGCGAACACCGGGGAGCTGTTTTTT.

This rearrangement joins TRBV12-3 or TRBV12-4 to TRBJ2-7, with D possibly being TRBD1 or TRBD2 (5 bases each). The germline V and J ends were trimmed by 1 base and 2 bases, with 12 bases remaining between them. The CDR3 spans 15 residues. CDR3 in DNA: TGTGCCAGCAGTTTAGGTAGCGTGGGGGCCTACGAGCAGTACTTC. This sequence encodes CASSLGSVGAYEQYF.

This clonotype was observed a few times. The gene calls are TRBV21-1 and TRBJ2-5; the table names TRBD1, a call not compared with the DNA. The end of the DNA is better explained by TRBJ2-7, so the J call may be wrong. TRBV21-1 is assigned pseudogene status. The CDR3 runs 16 residues. Here the CDR3 reads CASSKRQGSKLAEQYF. The CDR3 bases are TGTGCCAGCAGCAAACGACAGGGGAGCAAGTTAGCCGAGCAGTACTTC.

There are a few counts of this clonotype. The rearrangement links TRBV25-1 to TRBJ2-7, with no clear D. The length of the CDR3 is 13 residues. V lost 2 bases, J lost 2 bases, and 7 bases lay in between. Germline-derived CDR1 and CDR2 are MGHDK and SYGVNS. CDR3 sequence: CASSEVGPYEQYF. The CDR3 DNA reads TGTGCCAGCAGTGAAGTTGGGCCCTACGAGCAGTACTTC.

This clonotype appeared a few times. This chain's CDR3 is CASSLARASASTDTQYF. CDR3 sequence (DNA): TGCGCCAGCAGCTTGGCCCGGGCGTCTGCCAGCACAGATACGCAGTATTTT. The V gene is TRBV5-1, the J gene TRBJ2-3; D unresolved. The CDR3 is 17 residues long. Trimming removed 0 bases at V and 0 bases at J, with 14 bases between. Germline CDR1 SGHRS, CDR2 YFSETQ.

This chain connects TRBV7-9 to TRBJ2-5, with 9 bases that match TRBD1. Near its end, the DNA agrees better with TRBJ2-7, so the J call may be wrong. The CDR3 has 19 amino acids. CDR1 and CDR2 (germline): SEHNR, FQNEAQ (reference sequence). CDR3 in amino acids: CASSLVGLVPPGQGYEQYF. The DNA of the CDR3 is TGTGCCAGCAGCTTAGTCGGGTTAGTCCCACCGGGACAGGGCTACGAGCAGTACTTC.

This clonotype was picked up a small number of times. The gene calls are TRBV29-1 and TRBJ2-1; 8 bases agree with TRBD2. This CDR3 is built from 16 residues. The ends lost 1 base at V and 2 bases at J; junction bases unmatched: 7. Germline lookup yields CDR1 SQVTM and CDR2 ANQGSEA. The CDR3 coding sequence is TGCAGCGTTGAAGGAGCGGGGGCCGGTGCCTACAATGAGCAGTTCTTC. It specifies CSVEGAGAGAYNEQFF.

The chain has TRBV2 and TRBJ2-5, with D hard to call. The J call may not be correct, given that the DNA end is closer to TRBJ2-1. The germline gives CDR1 SNHLY, CDR2 FYNNEI. The CDR3 length is 13 residues. The CDR3 region has the DNA TGTGCCAGCAGAAACCCAGGCTACAATGAGCAGTTCTTC. Residues: CASRNPGYNEQFF.

The J gene is TRBJ2-1, the V gene TRBV5-6; 11 bases fit TRBD2. The germline gives CDR1 SGHDT, CDR2 YYEEEE. CDR3 length: 16 residues. Trimming took 3 bases from V and 7 from J; bases not matched to a gene: 9. The chain's CDR3 is CASSWGTSGAGNEQFF. Written as DNA, the CDR3 is TGTGCCAGCAGCTGGGGGACTAGCGGAGCTGGGAATGAGCAGTTCTTC.

This sequence joins TRBV29-1 and TRBJ2-2, with D perhaps matching TRBD1 (6 bases). Germline V gene lookup returns CDR1 SQVTM and CDR2 ANQGSEA. The CDR3 has 14 residues. Between the trimmed V and J ends, which lost 6 bases and 5 bases, there was a span of 16 bases. Here the CDR3 reads CSVDPGVGTGELFF. Here the CDR3 DNA reads TGCAGCGTCGATCCAGGGGTAGGGACCGGGGAGCTGTTTTTT.

Only a few counts were recorded for this clonotype. This rearrangement joins TRBV6-6 to TRBJ2-5; the match to TRBD2 covers 11 bases. The CDR3 spans 15 residues. The J segment lost 3 bases and the V segment lost 9 bases, leaving 9 bases of the junction unmatched. Germline V gives CDR1 MNHNY, CDR2 SVGAGI (reference sequence). This CDR3 reads CASWDRGLAEETQYF. The CDR3 DNA reads as TGTGCCAGTTGGGATCGGGGACTAGCGGAAGAGACCCAGTACTTC.

The genes are TRBV5-1 and TRBJ2-1; D is uncertain. CDR3 size: 11 residues. V lost 0 bases, J lost 11 bases, and 6 bases lay in between. Germline CDR1 SGHRS, CDR2 YFSETQ. This chain's CDR3 is CASSLAWKQFF. DNA of the CDR3: TGCGCCAGCAGCTTGGCTTGGAAGCAGTTCTTC.

This clonotype was counted only a few times. V is TRBV20-1 and J is TRBJ1-6, with 9 bases matching TRBD1. The V gene end was trimmed by 0 bases and the J gene end by 10 bases; junction bases not matched to a gene: 13. CDR1 DFQATT and CDR2 SNEGSKA come from the germline V gene (reference sequence). The CDR3 loop spans 17 amino acids. CDR3 sequence reads: CSARDQGQGHGGSPLHF. In nucleotides, the CDR3 is TGCAGTGCTAGAGATCAGGGACAGGGACATGGGGGATCACCCCTCCACTTT.

This chain uses TRBV29-1 with TRBJ2-7; D is ambiguous. The CDR3 length is 12 residues. Looked up from germline, CDR1 is SQVTM and CDR2 is ANQGSEA. V shed 5 bases and J shed 6 bases, with 14 bases lying between them. CDR3 region: CSVFLGPGEQYF. In DNA form, the CDR3 reads TGCAGCGTTTTTCTAGGACCGGGCGAGCAGTACTTC.

The chain is built from TRBV9 and TRBJ2-3; 8 bases are a match to TRBD1. The germline V gene has CDR1 SGDLS and CDR2 YYNGEE. The V and J ends lost 0 bases and 9 bases, in that order; junction bases with no gene match: 9. This CDR3 is 15 amino acids long. For the CDR3, the DNA is TGTGCCAGCAGCGTAGCTAGTGACAGGGGTGACACGCAGTATTTT. Its protein product is CASSVASDRGDTQYF.

V is TRBV5-1 and J is TRBJ2-5; D is perhaps TRBD1 or TRBD2 (5 bases each). Germline V lookup: CDR1 SGHRS, CDR2 YFSETQ. The CDR3 is 14 amino acids. The V and J ends lost 0 bases and 6 bases respectively, with 12 bases between them. The CDR3 DNA reads TGCGCCAGCAGCTTGGGTATGGGGGACCAGACCCAGTACTTC. Its protein product is CASSLGMGDQTQYF.

The CDR3 region is CASSLSSGATYNEQFF. Written as DNA, the CDR3 is TGTGCCAGCAGTTTGTCCAGCGGGGCTACCTACAATGAGCAGTTCTTC. The genes are TRBV27 and TRBJ2-1; 7 bases match TRBD2. Germline loops: CDR1 MNHEY, CDR2 SMNVEV (reference sequence). The trim removed 3 bases at V and 2 bases at J, leaving 7 bases unmatched. CDR3 length equals 16 residues.

This clonotype was observed a handful of times. V gene TRBV29-1 combines with J gene TRBJ1-1; TRBD1 is a possible D gene (5 bases). V lost 7 bases and J lost 3, with 15 bases in between. The CDR3 contains 13 residues. Looked up from germline, CDR1 is SQVTM and CDR2 is ANQGSEA. CDR3 nucleotide sequence: TGCAGCGCTACGGGACCCTCGGACACTGAAGCTTTCTTT. Translated, it gives CSATGPSDTEAFF.

This clonotype has more than one count but fewer than ten. DNA of the CDR3: TGTGCCAGCAGTTTATTCAACCAGGGTCAGCCCCAGCATTTT. This codes for CASSLFNQGQPQHF. The V and J genes are TRBV27 and TRBJ1-5, with D tentatively TRBD1 (5 bases). The CDR3 covers 14 residues. Per germline, CDR1 MNHEY and CDR2 SMNVEV (reference sequence). Trimming removed 1 base from V and 6 bases from J, with 10 bases in between.

This clonotype has a handful of counts. The CDR3 DNA sequence: TGTGCCAGCAGCCACCGCGACAGGGGAACGACGCCCCTCCACTTT. Its translation: CASSHRDRGTTPLHF. The chain has TRBV3-1 and TRBJ1-6; 8 positions match TRBD1. J gave up 13 bases and V 3 bases, and 11 bases lay outside the gene matches. Germline CDR1 LGHDT, CDR2 YNNKEL (reference sequence). The CDR3 is made up of 15 amino acids.

In its sample, this clonotype was seen a few times. The V call is TRBV6-6, the J call TRBJ2-5; no firm D call. The J call may be wrong; the DNA end is better matched by TRBJ2-7. The CDR3 loop spans 11 amino acids. Germline CDR1 is MNHNY and CDR2 is SVGAGI (reference sequence). The CDR3 bases are TGTGCCAGCGGGGTTAGGTACGAGCAGTACTTC. It specifies CASGVRYEQYF.

There are a few counts of this clonotype. J is TRBJ2-3 and V is TRBV7-9; D is perhaps TRBD1 (6 bases). V was cut by 3 bases and J by 0 bases, with 13 bases left in between. Germline-derived CDR1 and CDR2 are SEHNR and FQNEAQ (reference sequence). The CDR3 is 16 residues long. This chain's CDR3 is CASSLGWTASTDTQYF. Here the CDR3 DNA reads TGTGCCAGCAGCTTGGGTTGGACAGCTAGCACAGATACGCAGTATTTT.

This sequence joins TRBV14 and TRBJ2-1, with D perhaps TRBD2 (7 bases). TRBJ2-7 matches the DNA end more closely, so the J call is doubtful. The CDR3 runs 17 residues. Germline CDR1 reads SGHDN; CDR2 reads FVKESK. The CDR3 protein is CASSQDPRGRGRNEQYF. CDR3 sequence (DNA): TGTGCCAGCAGCCAAGATCCCCGGGGGCGGGGGAGGAACGAGCAGTACTTC.

The chain uses TRBV10-3 and TRBJ2-5; 9 bases are a match to TRBD2. The end of the DNA fits TRBJ2-1 better, so the J call may be wrong. CDR3 size: 15 residues. Germline CDR1 is ENHRY and CDR2 is SYGVKD. CDR3 coding DNA: TGTGCCATCAGCCGGACTAGCGCTAGGGCGAATGAGCAGTTCTTC. Protein sequence: CAISRTSARANEQFF.